This TCR beta chain comes out of a study of cytomegalovirus exposure and HLA in healthy donors. The germline V gene encodes CDR1 SGHRS and CDR2 YFSETQ. The CDR3 spans 15 residues. V shed 0 bases, J shed 10 bases, and the junction held 6 bases outside the gene matches. The PCR had 60 Vbeta and 13 Jbeta primers. Here immunoSEQ multiplex PCR was the method, and the copy in TCRdb shows in-frame clones only, minus some. The sample has about 140,000 clones; over 60% are singletons. The clonotype was recovered from a woman aged 55-75 years in good health and CMV-seronegative. This chain joins TRBV5-1 and TRBJ2-1; 11 bases are a match to TRBD2. The sequenced sample consisted of PBMCs. The CDR3 DNA reads TGCGCCAGCAGCTTGGTTAGCGGGGGGGCCAGAGAGCAGTTCTTC. This sequence encodes CASSLVSGGAREQFF.